These 19 T cell receptor beta chains were sequenced from one sample in a study of T cell clonality in common variable immunodeficiency. Method: immunoSEQ multiplex PCR; TCRdb's copy keeps in-frame clones and lacks some. This table holds about 31,000 clones with no singletons; the top ten claim under 4.5%. The sample was peripheral blood mononuclear cells. The origin of the receptors is a person between 18 and 75 years old in good health.

This clone was seen at least ten times. The CDR3 end falls 3 residues outside the read, so it is completed with the germline J gene. The V gene is TRBV5-1, the J gene TRBJ1-3; tentative D call: TRBD1 (6 bases). This CDR3 contains 14 residues. Looked up from germline, CDR1 is SGHRS and CDR2 is YFSETQ. V was pared by 2 bases and J by 3 bases, with 9 bases between. CDR3 DNA, as far as it was read: TGCGCCAGCAGCTTACAGGGAGGTGGAAACACC. Amino acids: CASSLQGGGNT. The whole CDR3 reads CASSLQGGGNTIYF.

This clone was recorded many times. The read ends 3 residues shy of where the CDR3 ends; the end is completed using the germline J gene. This chain links TRBV20-1 with TRBJ1-5; 7 bases fit TRBD1. Germline lookup yields CDR1 DFQATT and CDR2 SNEGSKA (reference sequence). The CDR3 has 16 residues. V lost 6 bases, J lost 0 bases, and 11 bases stayed unmatched. CDR3 bases read: TGCAGTGCCCTGGACAGGACCTATGATAGCAATCAGCCC. Amino acids: CSALDRTYDSNQP. The full CDR3 reads CSALDRTYDSNQPQHF.

At least ten counts were recorded for this clone. The DNA ends 3 residues before the CDR3 does, and the rest of the CDR3 is filled in from the germline J gene. The chain joins TRBV6-1 to TRBJ1-3; possible D gene TRBD1, 5 bases. The V end was cut by 0 bases, the J end by 4 bases, with 10 bases between. Germline CDR1 is MNHNS and CDR2 is SASEGT. The CDR3 has 15 amino acids. CDR3: CASSEARPGGNTIYF. The CDR3 DNA, read in part, is TGTGCCAGCAGTGAAGCGCGTCCAGGGGGAAACACC.

The table lists this clone with many counts. The CDR3 end lies 3 residues beyond the end of the read and is filled in from the germline J gene. This rearrangement joins TRBV4-2 to TRBJ1-2, with TRBD1 matching over 10 bases. The V gene's germline CDR1 is LGHNA and CDR2 YNFKEQ. The CDR3 sequence is 16 residues long. CDR3 DNA, as far as it was read: TGTGCCAGCAGCCAAGATCCCTTAGGGACAGGGGTGGGC. Its translation is CASSQDPLGTGVG. The entire CDR3 reads CASSQDPLGTGVGYTF.

This clone was recorded at least ten times. The CDR3 end falls 3 residues outside the read, so it is completed with the germline J gene. The chain combines TRBV2 with TRBJ2-3; 9 bases agree with TRBD2. Germline trimming cut 6 bases from V and 2 bases from J; bases unmatched to any gene: 6. The CDR3 has 15 amino acids. Germline V gene sequence: CDR1 SNHLY, CDR2 FYNNEI. The CDR3 reads CASRAGLAVTDTQYF. The sequenced CDR3 bases are TGTGCCAGCAGAGCGGGACTAGCAGTCACAGATACG.

Ten or more counts support this clone. Sequencing ends 3 residues short of the CDR3 end; the germline J gene provides the rest. The chain uses TRBV5-4 and TRBJ1-2, with 9 bases aligning to TRBD1. The junction had 4 bases not matched to a gene; V was cut back by 0 bases and J by 4 bases. Germline CDR1 reads SGHNT; CDR2 reads YYREEE (reference sequence). This CDR3 has 15 amino acids. CDR3 sequence reads: CASSLAAGQGYGYTF. Partial CDR3 DNA: TGTGCCAGCAGCTTGGCCGCGGGACAGGGCTATGGC.

This clone has at least ten counts. The read falls 3 residues short of the CDR3 end, and the missing part is taken from the germline J gene. The chain employs TRBV19 and TRBJ1-5; a weak D match, TRBD1 (5 bases). From germline, CDR1 is LNHDA and CDR2 SQIVND (reference sequence). V lost 4 bases, J lost 2 bases, and 15 bases lay in between. CDR3 length equals 16 residues. The CDR3 loop reads CASSNRGGAGNQPQHF. The sequenced CDR3 bases are TGTGCCAGTAGTAATAGGGGAGGTGCGGGCAATCAGCCC.

This clone occurred many times. The read gets to within 3 residues of the CDR3 end, and the germline J gene fills in the rest. This chain uses TRBV20-1 with TRBJ1-2, with TRBD1 identical over 8 bases. The CDR3 has 14 amino acids. The germline V gene has CDR1 DFQATT and CDR2 SNEGSKA (reference sequence). The CDR3: CSAPWTGRPDTYTF. The sequenced part of the CDR3 DNA is TGCAGTGCTCCTTGGACAGGGCGCCCAGATACC.

This clone showed up many times. The CDR3 DNA, read in part, is TGCAGTGCAGCTGAGGGTGGCAGTGATCAGCCC. This codes for CSAAEGGSDQP. The full CDR3 is CSAAEGGSDQPQHF. V gene TRBV20-1 combines with J gene TRBJ1-5; the D is unclear. The observed sequence ends 3 residues before the CDR3 terminus, with the missing tail filled in from the germline J gene. The CDR3 is 14 amino acids. Per germline, CDR1 DFQATT and CDR2 SNEGSKA (reference sequence). V was shortened by 6 bases and J by 5 bases, with 17 bases between the two germline ends.

This clone showed up many times. The read ends 3 residues early relative to the CDR3; the germline J gene fills the gap. The chain has TRBV7-2 and TRBJ2-7; possible D gene TRBD2, 5 bases. There are 12 residues in the CDR3. With 8 bases removed from V and 5 bases from J, the gap between germline ends came to 13 bases. Germline V gene lookup returns CDR1 SGHTA and CDR2 FQGNSA. The part of the CDR3 DNA that was read is TGTGCCAGCGCGCCGGGTAGCGACGAG. Amino acids: CASAPGSDE. The whole CDR3 is CASAPGSDEQYF.

This clone was seen repeatedly, ten times or more. CDR3 residues: CAISEGLAVVQETQYF. The part of the CDR3 DNA that was read is TGTGCCATCAGTGAGGGACTAGCGGTCGTTCAAGAGACC. The chain carries TRBV10-3 and TRBJ2-5; TRBD2 matches at 10 bases. The DNA ends 3 residues before the CDR3 does, and the rest of the CDR3 is filled in from the germline J gene. The CDR3 contains 16 residues. The V and J ends lost 2 bases and 2 bases, in that order; junction bases with no gene match: 5. CDR1 and CDR2 from the germline V gene are ENHRY and SYGVKD.

This clone occurred many times. The sequenced fragment ends 3 residues before the CDR3 boundary, so the rest is inferred from the germline J gene. The V call is TRBV5-4, the J call TRBJ2-7, with 8 nucleotides matching TRBD1. The CDR3 has 15 amino acids. Germline V gives CDR1 SGHNT, CDR2 YYREEE (reference sequence). V shed 4 bases and J 4 bases; nucleotides not matched to a gene: 10. The CDR3 bases that were read are TGTGCCAGCAGCCCCCTTGGGGGACAGGTGTACGAG. Translating gives CASSPLGGQVYE. The CDR3 in its entirety is CASSPLGGQVYEQYF.

In this sample, this clone turned up many times. Sequencing ends 3 residues short of the CDR3 end; the germline J gene provides the rest. The rearrangement links TRBV7-3 to TRBJ2-3; the match to TRBD2 covers 7 bases. This CDR3 region has 14 residues. Germline values: CDR1 SGHTA, CDR2 FQGTGA. Trimming took 5 bases from V and 4 from J; bases not matched to a gene: 6. CDR3 DNA, as far as it was read: TGTGCCAGCAGCCCAAGCGGGGTCGCAGATACG. Translation gives CASSPSGVADT. The complete CDR3 reads CASSPSGVADTQYF.

This clone was detected ten times or more. Coverage ceases 3 residues before the CDR3 finishes, and the germline J gene fills in the end. The chain has TRBV29-1 and TRBJ2-6; D gene unclear. The CDR3 runs 14 residues. In germline, CDR1 is SQVTM, CDR2 ANQGSEA. Trimming took off 7 bases at V and 7 bases at J, with 17 bases between the two ends. Partial CDR3 DNA: TGCAGCGCCACTACTCCTTTCACAGCCAACGTC. It is translated as CSATTPFTANV. Given in full, the CDR3 is CSATTPFTANVLTF.

This clone was seen ten or more times. The read is 3 residues too short to cover the CDR3 end, so that end is filled in from the germline J gene. The chain combines TRBV20-1 with TRBJ2-3, with TRBD2 matching over 10 bases. The ends lost 6 bases at V and 7 bases at J; junction bases unmatched: 10. The CDR3 runs to 14 residues. Germline V gene sequence: CDR1 DFQATT, CDR2 SNEGSKA (reference sequence). The CDR3 loop reads CSAYTSGKTYTQYF. Partial CDR3 DNA: TGCAGTGCGTACACTAGCGGGAAGACCTATACG.

This clone was counted many times. Read data end 3 residues before the CDR3 end; the end is taken from the germline J gene. The rearrangement links TRBV19 to TRBJ1-4, with 8 bases that match TRBD1. Germline V gene sequence: CDR1 LNHDA, CDR2 SQIVND (reference sequence). This CDR3 spans 12 amino acids. CDR3 loop: CASGTGGWKLFF. The part of the CDR3 DNA that was read is TGTGCCAGTGGGACAGGCGGGTGGAAA.

This clone was found many times. The CDR3 goes on 3 residues after the read ends, and that part is filled in from the germline J gene. The chain couples TRBV10-1 to TRBJ2-3; 8 positions match TRBD2. With V trimmed by 6 bases and J by 0 bases, 2 bases remained unmatched. The CDR3 has 14 amino acids. Germline V CDR1 and CDR2: WNHNN, SYGVQD (reference sequence). The CDR3 is CASRGLGSTDTQYF. The part of the CDR3 DNA that was read is TGCGCCAGCAGGGGACTAGGAAGCACAGATACG.

The table lists this clone with many counts. The DNA ends 3 residues before the CDR3 does, and the rest of the CDR3 is filled in from the germline J gene. This chain uses TRBV20-1 with TRBJ2-7; D is unresolved. Trimming cost V 6 bases and J 3 bases, with 15 bases left between them. This CDR3 comprises 13 residues. The germline V gene encodes CDR1 DFQATT and CDR2 SNEGSKA (reference sequence). The sequenced part of the CDR3 DNA is TGCAGTGCCCGCCCGGGTCTAGACTACGAG. This encodes CSARPGLDYE. The whole CDR3 reads CSARPGLDYEQYF.

This clone was seen a handful of times. The read ends 3 residues early relative to the CDR3; the germline J gene fills the gap. The chain uses TRBV7-9 and TRBJ1-2; D possibly corresponds to TRBD1 (5 bases). The length of the CDR3 is 13 residues. Germline CDR1 and CDR2: SEHNR and FQNEAQ (reference sequence). The sequenced part of the CDR3 DNA is TGTGCCAGCAGCGCAGACAGCGCAGATACC. It codes for CASSADSADT. The CDR3 in full is CASSADSADTYTF.